The clone carrying this TCR beta chain was recorded only once. Its cognate antigen is unknown. Germline assignment: CDR1 SGDLS and CDR2 YYNGEE. The CDR3 sequence is 15 residues long. Trimming removed 6 bases at V and 0 bases at J, with 10 bases between. The entry originates in a study of T cells in localized non-small cell lung cancer. Study-level points and caveats: A median around 55 of the top 100 tumor clones appeared in adjacent lung. Longer overall survival was linked to higher blood T cell density.

Generated by immunoSEQ multiplex PCR, the TCRdb table keeps only in-frame clones and is missing some. This sample carries about 46,000 clones, 81% of them seen once, and the ten largest clones take 15% to 20%. This specimen was peripheral blood mononuclear cells, taken before any cancer treatment. The TCR comes from a man aged 35 to 69 with stage III lung adenocarcinoma. This chain joins TRBV9 and TRBJ2-6; weak D call: TRBD1 (6 bases). DNA for the CDR3: TGTGCCAGCACCCAGGGGAACTCTGGGGCCAACGTCCTGACTTTC. Translation gives CASTQGNSGANVLTF.